The 18 T cell receptor beta chains presented below share a single source sample, sequenced in a study of blood T cells in healthy people across ages. PCR was performed a second time for about 7 to 11 cycles using a sample-barcoded 5' primer and a J-beta primer mix. TCRdb used MiXCR to reprocess the 5' RACE reads, holding one entry per CDR3 protein. This table has about 1.8 million distinct CDR3 sequences, about 49% appearing once. Sequences were obtained from blood. These receptors were obtained from a woman aged 40-49 years in good health.

This clonotype was seen only a few times. V and J are TRBV18 and TRBJ2-4; D is unresolved. The V gene's germline CDR1 is KGHSH and CDR2 LQKENI. V lost 1 base to trimming and J lost 3 bases, with 10 bases between them. CDR3 length equals 15 residues. CDR3 in DNA: TGTGCCAGCTCACCACTTCGGGTTGACAAAAACATTCAGTACTTC. Translation gives CASSPLRVDKNIQYF.

About this clonotype itself: A junction boundary mismatches the germline segment, possibly from a read error. The V call is TRBV24-1, the J call TRBJ2-3, with 8 bases aligning to TRBD1. The CDR3 consists of 15 residues. The germline gives CDR1 KGHDR, CDR2 SFDVKD. This CDR3 reads CATSSTGAATETQYF. The CDR3 DNA reads as TGTGCCACCAGTTCGACAGGGGCGGCTACAGAGACGCAGTATTTT.

The sample holds many counts of this clonotype. The rearrangement links TRBV13 to TRBJ2-3; the D gene is possibly TRBD2 (6 bases). Germline CDR1 PRHDT, CDR2 FYEKMQ (reference sequence). The CDR3 is 17 amino acids. With 5 bases removed from V and 0 bases from J, the gap between germline ends came to 18 bases. The CDR3, as DNA: TGTGCCAGCAGCAGCCGGGACGGACTATCTAGCACAGATACGCAGTATTTT. Translating gives CASSSRDGLSSTDTQYF.

The rearrangement links TRBV5-1 to TRBJ1-2; tentatively, D is TRBD1 (6 bases). Per the germline V gene, CDR1 is SGHRS and CDR2 is YFSETQ. The CDR3 loop spans 14 amino acids. Deletions cut 5 bases from V and 2 bases from J, with 13 bases between. CDR3 region: CASSWKGGNYGYTF. CDR3 nucleotide sequence: TGCGCCAGCAGTTGGAAGGGGGGGAACTATGGCTACACCTTC.

Only one count was recorded for this clonotype. This sequence may be a read error, since a much larger clone differs from it by one base. This chain uses TRBV29-1 with TRBJ2-5; no firm D call. Germline values: CDR1 SQVTM, CDR2 ANQGSEA. The CDR3 runs 11 residues. The CDR3 DNA is TGCGGCGTTGACCCTGTCCCGACCCAGTACTTC. Encoded protein: CGVDPVPTQYF.

V gene TRBV12-3 or TRBV12-4 combines with J gene TRBJ1-3; D gene uncertain. V was trimmed by 2 bases and J by 4 bases, leaving 9 bases between them. The CDR3 runs to 14 residues. CDR3 protein: CASSLSSSGNTIYF. In DNA, the CDR3 is TGTGCCAGCAGTTTAAGTTCTTCAGGAAACACCATATATTTT.

This clonotype has a handful of counts. V and J are TRBV5-1 and TRBJ2-7, with 9 positions matching TRBD1. Per germline, CDR1 SGHRS and CDR2 YFSETQ. The trim removed 0 bases at V and 4 bases at J, leaving 8 bases unmatched. The CDR3 totals 16 residues. CDR3 DNA sequence: TGCGCCAGCAGCTTGGTTGGGGACAGGGTAGGTTACGAGCAGTACTTC. It encodes CASSLVGDRVGYEQYF.

This clonotype was counted between two and nine times. The rearrangement uses TRBV20-1 and TRBJ2-1; 12 bases agree with TRBD1. V shed 4 bases, J shed 7 bases, and the junction held 8 bases outside the gene matches. Germline loops: CDR1 DFQATT, CDR2 SNEGSKA (reference sequence). This CDR3 region has 15 residues. The CDR3 spells CSANRDRGPWNEQFF. In DNA form, the CDR3 reads TGCAGTGCTAACCGGGACAGGGGGCCGTGGAATGAGCAGTTCTTC.

V is TRBV27 and J is TRBJ2-1; D is tentatively TRBD1 or TRBD2 (7 bases each). The J call may be wrong; the DNA end is better matched by TRBJ2-7. The CDR3 covers 15 residues. Germline V CDR1 and CDR2: MNHEY, SMNVEV (reference sequence). The CDR3 is CASTSGGDPYNEQYF. The CDR3 DNA sequence: TGTGCCAGCACATCAGGGGGGGACCCTTACAATGAGCAGTACTTC.

The chain combines TRBV20-1 with TRBJ2-5; D unresolved. This CDR3 contains 15 residues. V was trimmed by 4 bases and J by 3 bases, leaving 18 bases between them. Per the germline V gene, CDR1 is DFQATT and CDR2 is SNEGSKA (reference sequence). CDR3 in DNA: TGCAGTGCTACCAACCCGACTGGGGTGGAAGAGACCCAGTACTTC. This gives the protein CSATNPTGVEETQYF.

This clonotype came up a few times. This CDR3 reads CASSERGQETQYF. The CDR3 DNA follows: TGTGCCAGCAGTGAAAGGGGACAAGAGACCCAGTACTTC. The J gene is TRBJ2-5, the V gene TRBV2; weak D call: TRBD1 (5 bases). Germline V CDR1 and CDR2: SNHLY, FYNNEI. This CDR3 comprises 13 residues. V was trimmed by 2 bases and J by 2 bases, leaving 6 bases between them.

This clonotype was detected a few times. The chain combines TRBV14 with TRBJ2-5; 10 bases map to TRBD2. CDR3 length: 16 residues. Germline V CDR1 and CDR2: SGHDN, FVKESK. V lost 2 bases to trimming and J lost 1 base; unmatched junction nucleotides: 4. The CDR3 protein is CASSQFSGGPQETQYF. The CDR3 DNA sequence: TGTGCCAGCAGCCAATTTAGCGGGGGGCCCCAAGAGACCCAGTACTTC.

This chain joins TRBV6-5 and TRBJ2-1; D is possibly TRBD1 or TRBD2 (5 bases each). The V gene's germline CDR1 is MNHEY and CDR2 SVGAGI. V lost 6 bases and J 7 bases, leaving 19 bases between the germline ends. The CDR3 runs to 15 residues. CDR3 DNA: TGTGCCAGCAGCCCATCATGGGGGACCCAGAATGAGCAGTTCTTC. Protein: CASSPSWGTQNEQFF.

The chain's CDR3 is CASSLDMGETQYF. The DNA for the CDR3 is TGCGCCAGCAGCTTGGATATGGGGGAGACCCAGTACTTC. The V gene is TRBV5-1, the J gene TRBJ2-7; D gene unclear. The assigned J gene may be wrong: the sequence end matches TRBJ2-5 better. The CDR3 has 13 residues. Germline-derived CDR1 and CDR2 are SGHRS and YFSETQ.

The chain uses TRBV9 and TRBJ2-1; tentative D call: TRBD2 (7 bases). The germline CDR1 and CDR2 sequences are SGDLS and YYNGEE. V lost 0 bases to trimming and J lost 10 bases, with 11 bases between them. This CDR3 spans 13 amino acids. CDR3 DNA: TGTGCCAGCAGCGTAGAAGGGGGGGCGGAGCAGTTCTTC. Translation: CASSVEGGAEQFF.

V gene TRBV6-2 or TRBV6-3 combines with J gene TRBJ2-5, with 9 bases that match TRBD1. The DNA end lines up better with TRBJ2-7; the J call may be wrong. The CDR3 is 14 residues long. CDR1 MNHEY and CDR2 SVGEGT come from the germline V gene. The CDR3 coding sequence is TGTGCCAGCCGTAGGGACAGGGATTACTACGAGCAGTACTTC. As protein: CASRRDRDYYEQYF.

The chain uses TRBV5-4 and TRBJ1-2; D is ambiguous. V dropped 4 bases and J dropped 2 bases, with 18 bases sitting between them. From germline, CDR1 is SGHNT and CDR2 YYREEE (reference sequence). The CDR3 sequence is 16 residues long. CDR3 coding DNA: TGTGCCAGCAGCCGTGACCCCCAACCGTCGAACTATGGCTACACCTTC. This encodes CASSRDPQPSNYGYTF.

The chain couples TRBV15 to TRBJ2-1; D is perhaps TRBD1 or TRBD2 (7 bases each). Germline CDR1 reads LNHNV; CDR2 reads YYDKDF (reference sequence). There are 16 residues in the CDR3. V lost 2 bases and J 7 bases, leaving 18 bases between the germline ends. The CDR3 DNA sequence: TGTGCCACCAGCAGAAAGACAGGGAGGGGGTTGAATGAGCAGTTCTTC. It encodes CATSRKTGRGLNEQFF. The full variable domain, with the rest looked up from reference TRBV15 and TRBJ2-1, is DAMVIQNPRYQVTQFGKPVTLSCSQTLNHNVMYWYQQKSSQAPKLLFHYYDKDFNNEADTPDNFQSRRPNTSFCFLDIRSPGLGDTAMYLCATSRKTGRGLNEQFFGPGTRLTVL.